The rows below give T cell receptor beta chains drawn from one sample of a study of cytomegalovirus exposure and HLA in healthy donors. Clones were read by immunoSEQ multiplex PCR, and TCRdb kept only the in-frame ones, dropping some. Of 150,000 to 200,000 clones in the sample, roughly 85% were seen once. Sequenced: PBMCs. The receptors originated from a man aged 50 or older in good health and CMV-seropositive. Each CDR3 is given with its conserved first and last residue. D genes are given only for firm matches. Rows give clone size only sometimes, using once, few, many, or a class for an expanded clone.

clone_size: few
d_call: -
v_call: TRBV5-5
j_call: TRBJ2-5
cdr3_aa: CASSLASGGTQYF
cdr3_nt: TGTGCCAGCAGCCTTGCCTCGGGTGGGACCCAGTACTTC

clone_size: -
d_call: TRBD1
v_call: TRBV19
j_call: TRBJ1-5
cdr3_aa: CASSPFRDRVEQPQHF
cdr3_nt: TGTGCCAGTAGTCCTTTCCGGGACAGGGTGGAACAGCCCCAGCATTTT

clone_size: few
d_call: -
v_call: TRBV6-5
j_call: TRBJ1-2
cdr3_aa: CGAGRGNGYTF
cdr3_nt: TGTGGCGCGGGCAGGGGAAATGGCTACACCTTC

clone_size: -
d_call: TRBD1
v_call: TRBV2
j_call: TRBJ2-3
cdr3_aa: CASRRGQGAKDTQYF
cdr3_nt: TGTGCCAGCAGACGGGGACAGGGGGCAAAAGATACGCAGTATTTT

clone_size: once
d_call: -
v_call: TRBV5-1
j_call: TRBJ2-2
cdr3_aa: CASSSGEVRTGELFF
cdr3_nt: TGCGCCAGCAGCTCAGGGGAAGTTAGAACCGGGGAGCTGTTTTTT

clone_size: few
d_call: -
v_call: TRBV7-2
j_call: TRBJ2-7
cdr3_aa: CASSPVELYYEQYF
cdr3_nt: TGTGCCAGCAGCCCCGTGGAGTTGTACTACGAGCAGTACTTC

clone_size: once
d_call: TRBD2
v_call: TRBV19
j_call: TRBJ2-3
cdr3_aa: CASSERGGRSTDTQYF
cdr3_nt: TGTGCCAGTAGTGAGCGGGGGGGCCGTAGCACAGATACGCAGTATTTT

clone_size: -
d_call: TRBD2
v_call: TRBV5-4
j_call: TRBJ2-7
cdr3_aa: CASSQGGAGGPYEQYF
cdr3_nt: TGTGCCAGCAGCCAGGGGGGAGCGGGGGGGCCCTACGAGCAGTACTTC

clone_size: -
d_call: TRBD2
v_call: TRBV29-1
j_call: TRBJ2-3
cdr3_aa: CSVYQRGADTQYF
cdr3_nt: TGCAGCGTTTACCAGCGGGGGGCAGATACGCAGTATTTT

clone_size: once
d_call: TRBD1
v_call: TRBV5-4
j_call: TRBJ2-1
cdr3_aa: CASSSPGQHYNEQFF
cdr3_nt: TGTGCCAGCAGCTCCCCGGGACAGCACTACAATGAGCAGTTCTTC

clone_size: -
d_call: -
v_call: TRBV28
j_call: TRBJ2-2
cdr3_aa: CASSPQGMRTGELFF
cdr3_nt: TGTGCCAGCAGCCCACAGGGAATGAGAACCGGGGAGCTGTTTTTT

clone_size: -
d_call: TRBD2
v_call: TRBV7-8
j_call: TRBJ2-1
cdr3_aa: CASSSRLAGEYNEQFF
cdr3_nt: TGTGCCAGCAGCTCCCGACTAGCGGGGGAGTACAATGAGCAGTTCTTC

clone_size: -
d_call: -
v_call: TRBV4-1
j_call: TRBJ1-1
cdr3_aa: CASSQGQGATEAFF
cdr3_nt: TGCGCCAGCAGCCAAGGGCAAGGGGCCACTGAAGCTTTCTTT

clone_size: -
d_call: -
v_call: TRBV9
j_call: TRBJ1-2
cdr3_aa: CASSGLDGGGGYTF
cdr3_nt: TGTGCCAGCAGCGGACTTGACGGGGGTGGCGGCTACACCTTC

clone_size: -
d_call: TRBD1
v_call: TRBV4-1
j_call: TRBJ2-7
cdr3_aa: CASSQDQGQGSPSTYEQYF
cdr3_nt: TGCGCCAGCAGCCAAGATCAAGGACAGGGGTCACCTTCCACCTACGAGCAGTACTTC

clone_size: few
d_call: -
v_call: TRBV25-1
j_call: TRBJ1-2
cdr3_aa: CASSKTDHYGYTF
cdr3_nt: TGTGCCAGCAGTAAAACAGATCACTATGGCTACACCTTC

clone_size: -
d_call: TRBD1
v_call: TRBV5-6
j_call: TRBJ1-2
cdr3_aa: CASSLVGQGAFDGYTF
cdr3_nt: TGTGCCAGCAGCTTGGTAGGTCAGGGGGCGTTTGATGGCTACACCTTC

clone_size: -
d_call: TRBD2
v_call: TRBV2
j_call: TRBJ2-5
cdr3_aa: CASMGGGETQYF
cdr3_nt: TGTGCCAGCATGGGCGGGGGAGAGACCCAGTACTTC

clone_size: -
d_call: TRBD2
v_call: TRBV7-9
j_call: TRBJ2-1
cdr3_aa: CASSLFRGGASNEQFF
cdr3_nt: TGTGCCAGCAGCTTATTCCGCGGGGGGGCGTCTAATGAGCAGTTCTTC

clone_size: -
d_call: -
v_call: TRBV20-1
j_call: TRBJ2-5
cdr3_aa: CSASFGATQYF
cdr3_nt: TGCAGTGCTAGTTTCGGAGCGACCCAGTACTTC

clone_size: -
d_call: -
v_call: TRBV7-9
j_call: TRBJ1-2
cdr3_aa: CASGLPTVGYTF
cdr3_nt: TGTGCCAGCGGACTACCAACTGTTGGCTACACCTTC

clone_size: -
d_call: -
v_call: TRBV5-6
j_call: TRBJ2-1
cdr3_aa: CASSLATSIAEQFF
cdr3_nt: TGTGCCAGCAGCTTGGCCACCTCTATCGCGGAACAGTTCTTC

clone_size: -
d_call: TRBD1
v_call: TRBV5-4
j_call: TRBJ1-2
cdr3_aa: CASSRTGEYGYTF
cdr3_nt: TGTGCCAGCAGCCGGACAGGGGAGTATGGCTACACCTTC

clone_size: -
d_call: TRBD2
v_call: TRBV6-1
j_call: TRBJ2-1
cdr3_aa: CASSVGWEGNEQFF
cdr3_nt: TGTGCCAGCAGCGTTGGCTGGGAGGGGAATGAGCAGTTCTTC

clone_size: -
d_call: TRBD1
v_call: TRBV6-1
j_call: TRBJ2-4
cdr3_aa: CASSELQPGTGGSNQYF
cdr3_nt: TGTGCCAGCAGTGAACTCCAACCCGGGACAGGGGGCTCTAACCAGTACTTC

clone_size: -
d_call: TRBD1
v_call: TRBV2
j_call: TRBJ1-5
cdr3_aa: CASSLQGDNQAQHF
cdr3_nt: TGTGCCAGCAGTTTACAGGGGGACAATCAGGCCCAGCATTTT